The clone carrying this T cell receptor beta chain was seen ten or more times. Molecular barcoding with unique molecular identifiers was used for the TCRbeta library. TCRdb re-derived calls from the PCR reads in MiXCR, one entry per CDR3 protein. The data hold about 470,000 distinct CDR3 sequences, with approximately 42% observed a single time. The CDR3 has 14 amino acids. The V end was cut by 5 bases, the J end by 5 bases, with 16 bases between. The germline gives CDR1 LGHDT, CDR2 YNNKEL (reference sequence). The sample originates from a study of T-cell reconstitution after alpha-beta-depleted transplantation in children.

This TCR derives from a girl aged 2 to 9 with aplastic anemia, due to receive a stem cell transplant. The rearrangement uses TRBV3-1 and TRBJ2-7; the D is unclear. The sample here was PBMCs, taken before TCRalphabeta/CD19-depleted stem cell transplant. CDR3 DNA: TGTGCCAGCAGCTTAAAGATACGTAAGGACGAGCAGTACTTC. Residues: CASSLKIRKDEQYF.